This record covers a single T cell receptor beta chain. One Seattle source followed patients from active infection through their disease course. The data derive from a study of blood T cell repertoires in COVID-19. Across the study: Sample material is recorded as cDNA or gDNA derived from T cells, B-cell-depleted T cells, or PBMCs.

Profiling relied on immunoSEQ multiplex PCR, and the TCRdb table lists in-frame clones only, not all of them. The sample records about 200,000 clones, 85% being singletons. There are 14 residues in the CDR3. V lost 5 bases, J lost 7 bases, and 5 bases stayed unmatched. Germline CDR1 KGHSH, CDR2 LQKENI. The genes are TRBV18 and TRBJ2-1; 10 nucleotides match TRBD2. The clonotype originates from a man in his 60s with COVID-19, enrolled during active disease. The sample comprised peripheral blood. The CDR3 DNA follows: TGTGCCAGCTCATCCCTAGCGGGAGAGAATGAGCAGTTCTTC. Its protein product is CASSSLAGENEQFF.